This T cell receptor (beta chain) was recorded in a study of cytomegalovirus exposure and HLA in healthy donors. CDR1 and CDR2 (germline): MNHEY, SVGAGI. J was trimmed by 3 bases and V by 5 bases; bases with no gene match: 2. This CDR3 has 13 amino acids. The study ran its PCR with 60 Vbeta and 13 Jbeta primers. Per the study methods: Roughly 11 million shared chains were among the approximately 80 million unique TCR beta chains that a later analysis counted. The protocol was immunoSEQ multiplex PCR, while the TCRdb copy is restricted to in-frame clones and leaves out a portion. V, J and clone size are those of that table, while D and trimming were read from the DNA. The table lists 100,000 to 150,000 clones, approximately 87% of them singletons. As regards this clone: The antigen is undetermined.

Study-wide results and caveats: Highest at DRB1 and lowest at HLA-C, TCR association rates differed among HLA loci in a later analysis. An analysis was carried out at a later point. It showed that HLA-associated TCR beta chains were more clonally expanded than equally common non-associated chains.

Input material: PBMCs. The TCR comes from a man between 18 and 29 years old in good health and CMV-seropositive. V is TRBV6-5 and J is TRBJ1-2; 8 positions match TRBD1. The CDR3 sequence: CASSPGGYYGYTF. The CDR3 DNA follows: TGTGCCAGCAGTCCAGGGGGCTACTATGGCTACACCTTC.